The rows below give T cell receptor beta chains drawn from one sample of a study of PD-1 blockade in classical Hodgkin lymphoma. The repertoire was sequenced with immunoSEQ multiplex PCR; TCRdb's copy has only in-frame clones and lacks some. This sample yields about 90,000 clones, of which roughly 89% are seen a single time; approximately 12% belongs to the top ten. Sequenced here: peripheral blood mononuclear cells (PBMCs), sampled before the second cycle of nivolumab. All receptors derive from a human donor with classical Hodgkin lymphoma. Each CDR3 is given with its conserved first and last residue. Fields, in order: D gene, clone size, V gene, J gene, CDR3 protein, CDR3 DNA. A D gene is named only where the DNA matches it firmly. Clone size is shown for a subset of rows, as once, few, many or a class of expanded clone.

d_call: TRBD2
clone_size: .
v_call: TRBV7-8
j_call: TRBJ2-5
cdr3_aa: CASSSRLAGELETQYF
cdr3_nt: TGTGCCAGCAGCTCCAGACTAGCCGGAGAGTTGGAGACCCAGTACTTC

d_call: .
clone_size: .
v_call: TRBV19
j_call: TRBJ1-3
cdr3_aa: CASSIAAALSSGNTIYF
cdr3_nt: TGTGCCAGTAGTATTGCAGCGGCTCTCTCCTCTGGAAACACCATATATTTT

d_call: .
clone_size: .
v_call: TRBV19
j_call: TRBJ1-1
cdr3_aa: CASSIGYTEAFF
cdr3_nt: TGTGCCAGTAGTATAGGGTACACTGAAGCTTTCTTT

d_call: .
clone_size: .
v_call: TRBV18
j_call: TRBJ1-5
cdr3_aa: CASSPENSQPQHF
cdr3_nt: TGTGCCAGCTCACCTGAAAATTCTCAGCCCCAGCATTTT

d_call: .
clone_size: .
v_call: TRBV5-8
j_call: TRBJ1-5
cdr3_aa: CASSLVGGADLMGNQPQHF
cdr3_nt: TGTGCCAGCAGCTTGGTCGGGGGCGCCGACCTGATGGGCAATCAGCCCCAGCATTTT

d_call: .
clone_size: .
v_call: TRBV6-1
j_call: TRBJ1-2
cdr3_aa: CASSEANRRTGYGYTF
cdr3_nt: TGTGCCAGCAGTGAAGCGAACAGGAGAACGGGCTATGGCTACACCTTC

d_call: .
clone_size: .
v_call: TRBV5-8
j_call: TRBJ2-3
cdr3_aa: CASSLFRGFLTDTQYF
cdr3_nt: TGTGCCAGCAGCTTGTTTAGGGGGTTTCTCACAGATACGCAGTATTTT

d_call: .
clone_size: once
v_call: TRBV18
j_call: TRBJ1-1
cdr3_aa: CASSPARGEATEAFF
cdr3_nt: TGTGCCAGCTCACCGGCCAGGGGAGAGGCCACTGAAGCTTTCTTT

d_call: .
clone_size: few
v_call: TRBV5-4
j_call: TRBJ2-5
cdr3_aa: CASSTGDPQETQYF
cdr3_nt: TGTGCCAGCAGCACTGGGGACCCCCAAGAGACCCAGTACTTC

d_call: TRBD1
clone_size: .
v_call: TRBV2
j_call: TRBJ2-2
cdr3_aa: CASNQGDSQTGELFF
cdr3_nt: TGTGCCAGCAACCAAGGGGACAGCCAGACCGGGGAGCTGTTTTTT

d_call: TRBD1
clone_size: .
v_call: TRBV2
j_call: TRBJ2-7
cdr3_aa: CASSEGAYFRDREPYEQYF
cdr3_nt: TGTGCCAGCAGTGAGGGGGCTTATTTTCGGGACAGGGAACCCTACGAGCAGTACTTC

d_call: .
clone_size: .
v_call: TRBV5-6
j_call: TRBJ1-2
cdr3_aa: CASSSIGSYGYTF
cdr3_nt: TGTGCCAGCAGCTCAATCGGTTCCTATGGCTACACCTTC

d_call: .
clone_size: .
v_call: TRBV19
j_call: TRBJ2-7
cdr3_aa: CASSPPGAEQYF
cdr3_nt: TGTGCCAGTAGTCCCCCCGGGGCCGAGCAGTACTTC

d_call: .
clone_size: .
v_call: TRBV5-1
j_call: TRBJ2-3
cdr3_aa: CASSSLSLYLTDTQYF
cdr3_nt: TGCGCCAGCAGCTCCCTGTCCTTATACCTCACAGATACGCAGTATTTT

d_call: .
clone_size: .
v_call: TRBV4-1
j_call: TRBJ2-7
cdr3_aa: CASSQDGVPYEQYF
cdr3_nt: TGCGCCAGCAGCCAAGACGGGGTCCCCTACGAGCAGTACTTC

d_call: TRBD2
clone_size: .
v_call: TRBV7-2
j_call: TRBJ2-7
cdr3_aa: CASSALAGPYEQYF
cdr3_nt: TGTGCCAGCAGCGCACTAGCGGGGCCCTACGAGCAGTACTTC

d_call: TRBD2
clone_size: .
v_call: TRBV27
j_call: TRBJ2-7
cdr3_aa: CASSFSVGLAGGNFYEQYF
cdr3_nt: TGTGCCAGCAGTTTCAGTGTCGGACTAGCGGGAGGCAACTTCTACGAGCAGTACTTC

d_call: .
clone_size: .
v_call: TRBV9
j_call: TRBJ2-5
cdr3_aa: CASSPHPAGEVQETQYF
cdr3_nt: TGTGCCAGCAGCCCCCACCCAGCAGGGGAGGTGCAAGAGACCCAGTACTTC

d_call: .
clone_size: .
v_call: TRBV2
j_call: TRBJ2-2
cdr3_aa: CASSVFVGNAGELFF
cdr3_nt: TGTGCCAGCAGTGTGTTCGTAGGAAATGCCGGGGAGCTGTTTTTT

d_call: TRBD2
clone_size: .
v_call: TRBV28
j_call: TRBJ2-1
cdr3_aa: CASSLAGEGNEQFF
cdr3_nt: TGTGCCAGCAGCTTAGCGGGAGAAGGTAATGAGCAGTTCTTC

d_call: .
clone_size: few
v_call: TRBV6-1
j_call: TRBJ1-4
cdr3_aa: CASSERKTNEKLFF
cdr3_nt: TGTGCCAGCAGTGAACGGAAAACTAATGAAAAACTGTTTTTT

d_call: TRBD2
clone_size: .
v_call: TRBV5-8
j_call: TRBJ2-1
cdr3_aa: CASSLGVAGVTASSYNEQFF
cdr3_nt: TGTGCCAGCAGCTTGGGTGTAGCGGGGGTAACCGCAAGCTCCTACAATGAGCAGTTCTTC

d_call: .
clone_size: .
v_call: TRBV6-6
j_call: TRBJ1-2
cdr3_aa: CASSYGVGYGYTF
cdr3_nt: TGTGCCAGCAGTTACGGGGTCGGGTATGGCTACACCTTC

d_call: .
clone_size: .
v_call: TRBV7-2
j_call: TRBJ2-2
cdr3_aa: CASSQPEGDTGELFF
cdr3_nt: TGTGCCAGCAGCCAGCCGGAAGGGGACACCGGGGAGCTGTTTTTT

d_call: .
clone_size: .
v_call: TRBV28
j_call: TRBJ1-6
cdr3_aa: CASSLGTLLNSPLHF
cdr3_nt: TGTGCCAGCAGTTTGGGCACCCTCCTCAATTCACCCCTCCACTTT

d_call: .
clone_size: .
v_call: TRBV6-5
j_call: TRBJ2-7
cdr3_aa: CATRTESYEQYF
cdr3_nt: TGTGCCACCCGGACGGAGTCCTACGAGCAGTACTTC

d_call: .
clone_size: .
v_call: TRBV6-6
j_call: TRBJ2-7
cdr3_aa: CASGGSYEQYF
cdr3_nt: TGTGCCAGCGGGGGCTCCTACGAGCAGTACTTC

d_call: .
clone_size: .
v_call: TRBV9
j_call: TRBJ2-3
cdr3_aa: CASSVVGTDTQYF
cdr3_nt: TGTGCCAGCAGCGTAGTGGGCACAGATACGCAGTATTTT